This T cell receptor beta chain was identified in a study of blood T cell repertoires in COVID-19. Study background: COVID-19 samples from acute and convalescent phases originated in the United States, Italy and Spain. In each case, the material was cDNA or gDNA derived from T cells, B-cell-depleted T cells, or PBMCs.

Original handling: Reference gene primer amplification yielded estimated nucleated cell counts. TCRdb keeps only in-frame clones here, not all; method: immunoSEQ multiplex PCR. That table supplies the V and J calls and clone size; D and trimming were determined from the DNA. Of some 100,000 clones in the sample, 70% to 80% are singletons; the top ten hold about 6.8%. Germline lookup yields CDR1 KGHSH and CDR2 LQKENI. V shed 3 bases and J shed 2 bases, with 12 bases lying between them. The CDR3 spans 15 residues. The receptor was derived from a man in his sixties or seventies with acute or convalescent COVID-19. The V and J genes are TRBV18 and TRBJ2-3, with TRBD1 as a possible D gene (6 bases). Sequencing was performed on peripheral blood. In DNA form, the CDR3 reads TGTGCCAGCTCACCTCCGGACAGCCCCACAGATACGCAGTATTTT. It translates to CASSPPDSPTDTQYF.